This T cell receptor beta chain was captured in a study of identical twins. Findings of the study overall: Out-of-frame beta chain sequences displayed weaker excess sharing between twins. Conclusions rested on cross-sectional statistics rather than following the same donors. Abundant beta clonotypes from cord blood bore fewer insertions; memory repertoires lacked this pattern.

This clonotype was seen only a few times. Antigen unknown. Germline loops: CDR1 MGHDK, CDR2 SYGVNS. V dropped 4 bases and J dropped 2; count of bases not matched to a gene: 10. The CDR3 has 16 residues. TCRdb ran MiXCR on the 5' RACE reads and lists one entry per CDR3 protein. The data contain roughly 1.6 million distinct CDR3 sequences, around a third of them singletons. This TCR derives from a newborn girl in good health. The sequenced material came from cord blood. V usage is TRBV25-1 and J usage is TRBJ1-2; TRBD1 matches 7 bases. CDR3 in amino acids: CASSAFGQDLNYGYTF. The CDR3 DNA sequence: TGTGCCAGCAGTGCCTTTGGACAGGACTTGAACTATGGCTACACCTTC.